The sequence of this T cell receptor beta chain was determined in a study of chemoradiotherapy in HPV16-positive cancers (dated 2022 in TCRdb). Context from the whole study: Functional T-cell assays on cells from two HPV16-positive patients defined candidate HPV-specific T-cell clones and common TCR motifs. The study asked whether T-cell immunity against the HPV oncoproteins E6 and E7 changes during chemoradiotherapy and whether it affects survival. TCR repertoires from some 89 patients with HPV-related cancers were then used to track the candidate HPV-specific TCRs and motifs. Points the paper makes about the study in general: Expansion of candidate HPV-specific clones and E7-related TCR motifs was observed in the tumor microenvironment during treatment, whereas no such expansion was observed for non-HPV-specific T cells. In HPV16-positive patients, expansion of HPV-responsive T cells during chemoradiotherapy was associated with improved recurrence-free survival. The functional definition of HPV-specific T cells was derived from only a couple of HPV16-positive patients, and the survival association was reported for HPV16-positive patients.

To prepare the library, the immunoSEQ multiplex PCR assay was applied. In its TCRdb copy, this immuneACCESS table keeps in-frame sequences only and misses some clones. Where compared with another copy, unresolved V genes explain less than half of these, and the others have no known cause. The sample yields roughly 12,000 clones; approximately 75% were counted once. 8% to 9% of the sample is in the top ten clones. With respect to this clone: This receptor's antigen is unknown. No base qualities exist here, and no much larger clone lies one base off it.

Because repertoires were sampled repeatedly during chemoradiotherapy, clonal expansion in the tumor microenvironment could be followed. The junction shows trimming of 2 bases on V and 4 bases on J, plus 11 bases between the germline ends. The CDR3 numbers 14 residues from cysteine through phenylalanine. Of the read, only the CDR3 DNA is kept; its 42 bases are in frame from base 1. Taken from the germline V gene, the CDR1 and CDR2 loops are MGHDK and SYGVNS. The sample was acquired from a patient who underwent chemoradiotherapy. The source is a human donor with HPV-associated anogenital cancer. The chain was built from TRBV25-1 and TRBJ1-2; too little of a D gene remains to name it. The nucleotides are TGTGCCAGCAGTGAACCCGGTGGAGGCTATGGCTACACCTTC. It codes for CASSEPGGGYGYTF.